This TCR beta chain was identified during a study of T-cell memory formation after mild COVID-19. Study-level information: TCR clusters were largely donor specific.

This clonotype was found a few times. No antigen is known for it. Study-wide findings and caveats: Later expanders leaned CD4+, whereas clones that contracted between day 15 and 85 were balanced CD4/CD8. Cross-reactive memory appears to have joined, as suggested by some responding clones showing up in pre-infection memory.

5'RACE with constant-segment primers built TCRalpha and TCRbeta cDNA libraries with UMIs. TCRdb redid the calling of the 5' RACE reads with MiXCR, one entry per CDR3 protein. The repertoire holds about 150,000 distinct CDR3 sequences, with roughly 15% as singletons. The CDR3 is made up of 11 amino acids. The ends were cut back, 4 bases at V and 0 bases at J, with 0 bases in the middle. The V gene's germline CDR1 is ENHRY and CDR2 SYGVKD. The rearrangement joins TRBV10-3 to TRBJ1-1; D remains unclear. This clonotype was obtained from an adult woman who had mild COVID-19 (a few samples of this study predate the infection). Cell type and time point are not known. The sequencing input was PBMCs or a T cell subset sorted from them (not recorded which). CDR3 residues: CAISVNTEAFF. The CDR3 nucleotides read TGTGCCATCAGTGTGAACACTGAAGCTTTCTTT.